This entry describes one TCR beta chain. Its matching antigen is unknown. RNA totalling about 0.45 to 1 ug underwent reverse transcription with random hexamers. The authors amplified TCR beta CDR3 across 54 Vbeta and 13 Jbeta using immunoSEQ multiplex PCR. TCRdb analysed the immunoSEQ multiplex PCR reads with MiXCR anew, one entry per CDR3 protein. Of about 81,000 distinct CDR3 sequences in the sample, over 85% were seen once. The entry originates in a study of CD8 T cells in Susac syndrome. Overall study: When blood was drawn, patients with Susac syndrome were on intravenous immunoglobulin alone, on corticosteroids, or therapy-naive.

Germline V gene data show CDR1 as MDHEN and CDR2 as SYDVKM. This CDR3 spans 18 amino acids. V gave up 11 bases and J gave up 6 bases; unmatched junction bases: 24. Study observations and caveats: Total CD8+ repertoires held under 20 Susac-specific public clones, while CD8+ TEMRA repertoires held four or five.

The chain uses TRBV28 and TRBJ2-2; 7 bases match TRBD1. This clonotype originated in a human donor with Susac syndrome. Sequenced: CD8+ T cells from PBMCs. CDR3 DNA: TGTGCCGTCAGCAACCCCGGGACAGCAGCTTGGTGGGCCGGGGAGCTGTTTTTT. It is translated as CAVSNPGTAAWWAGELFF.